These 12 T cell receptor beta chains originate from one sample sequenced in a study of radiotherapy plus CTLA-4 blockade in lung cancer. Using immunoSEQ multiplex PCR, the repertoire was profiled, and TCRdb retains in-frame clones only, with some absent. The sample carries some 50,000 clones, 65% to 80% recorded once. Material: peripheral blood, obtained from a patient treated with radiotherapy plus ipilimumab. The receptors here all came from a human donor with non-small cell lung cancer who had a partial response to radiotherapy plus ipilimumab.

The CDR3 DNA follows: TGTGCCAGCAGTGTTAAAGGACAGGGGAGCCCAGATACGCAGTATTTT. This encodes CASSVKGQGSPDTQYF. The genes are TRBV6-4 and TRBJ2-3, with 9 bases matching TRBD1. The CDR3 contains 16 residues. The V gene's germline CDR1 is MRHNA and CDR2 SNTAGT. The trim removed 4 bases at V and 4 bases at J, leaving 9 bases unmatched.

This sequence joins TRBV7-9 and TRBJ1-4; 7 nucleotides line up with TRBD1. Germline loops: CDR1 SEHNR, CDR2 FQNEAQ (reference sequence). V lost 5 bases and J lost 6; bases outside the gene matches: 6. This CDR3 is 14 amino acids long. This chain's CDR3 is CASSPTGFDEKLFF. CDR3 nucleotides: TGTGCCAGCAGCCCGACAGGGTTCGATGAAAAACTGTTTTTT.

This rearrangement joins TRBV4-2 to TRBJ2-2, with D possibly being TRBD1 (5 bases). CDR3 length: 17 residues. The germline V gene has CDR1 LGHNA and CDR2 YNFKEQ. Trimming removed 4 bases from V and 6 bases from J, with 21 bases in between. CDR3 bases: TGTGCCAGCAGCCGAGACCCGCTCGCAGGGTCCCCCGGGGAGCTGTTTTTT. Its protein is CASSRDPLAGSPGELFF.

The chain carries TRBV29-1 and TRBJ1-2, with a possible D match to TRBD1 (5 bases). Germline V lookup: CDR1 SQVTM, CDR2 ANQGSEA. CDR3 length: 11 residues. V lost 7 bases and J lost 4, with 10 bases in between. The CDR3 coding sequence is TGCAGCGCCTCAGACAGCTATGGCTACACCTTC. Residues: CSASDSYGYTF. Variable domain in full (rest from reference TRBV29-1 and TRBJ1-2): SAVISQKPSRDICQRGTSLTIQCQVDSQVTMMFWYRQQPGQSLTLIATANQGSEATYESGFVIDKFPISRPNLTFSTLTVSNMSPEDSSIYLCSASDSYGYTFGSGTRLTVV.

This clone was picked up one time. The genes are TRBV7-3 and TRBJ1-6; 7 bases align to TRBD1. The V gene's germline CDR1 is SGHTA and CDR2 FQGTGA. Losses at the gene ends were 2 bases for V and 8 bases for J; bases not matched to a gene: 3. This CDR3 has 14 residues. CDR3 bases: TGTGCCAGCAGCTTAGGGGACAGTGATTCACCCCTCCACTTT. Amino acid sequence: CASSLGDSDSPLHF.

This chain links TRBV7-9 with TRBJ1-4; TRBD1 matches at 9 bases. V lost 6 bases to trimming and J lost 8 bases; unmatched junction nucleotides: 4. Germline CDR1 is SEHNR and CDR2 is FQNEAQ (reference sequence). CDR3 length: 13 residues. CDR3 residues: CASSTGGLEKLFF. The CDR3 DNA follows: TGTGCCAGCAGTACAGGGGGCTTGGAAAAACTGTTTTTT.

The genes are TRBV18 and TRBJ1-6; 8 positions agree with TRBD1. CDR3 length equals 14 residues. Germline CDR1 reads KGHSH; CDR2 reads LQKENI. Trimming removed 3 bases from V and 7 bases from J; junction bases left unmatched: 2. CDR3 region: CASSPDRVNSPLHF. CDR3 nucleotides: TGTGCCAGCTCACCGGACAGGGTCAATTCACCCCTCCACTTT.

V is TRBV4-1 and J is TRBJ1-1; perhaps TRBD1 as D (5 bases). CDR3 length: 13 amino acids. Germline CDR1 reads MGHRA; CDR2 reads YSYEKL. V shed 6 bases and J shed 5 bases, with 13 bases lying between them. CDR3 bases: TGCGCCAGCAGTCTTATCGGGGGGACTGAAGCTTTCTTT. As protein: CASSLIGGTEAFF.

V gene TRBV7-3 combines with J gene TRBJ2-1; the match to TRBD1 covers 9 bases. Germline V gives CDR1 SGHTA, CDR2 FQGTGA. This CDR3 is 15 amino acids long. Germline trimming cut 6 bases from V and 6 bases from J; bases unmatched to any gene: 9. In nucleotides, the CDR3 is TGTGCCAGCAGGACAGGACAGGGGAGAGGCAATGAGCAGTTCTTC. It is translated as CASRTGQGRGNEQFF.

This clone is a singleton in its sample. The chain links TRBV7-9 to TRBJ1-3; TRBD1 is a possible D gene (5 bases). The germline gives CDR1 SEHNR, CDR2 FQNEAQ (reference sequence). This CDR3 has 13 residues. Trimming pared 8 bases from V and 1 base from J, leaving 9 bases between. As DNA, the CDR3 is TGTGCCAGCGGCCAGGGATCTGGAAACACCATATATTTT. Protein sequence: CASGQGSGNTIYF.

The rearrangement uses TRBV7-9 and TRBJ1-1; D remains unclear. In germline, CDR1 is SEHNR, CDR2 FQNEAQ (reference sequence). Trimming removed 2 bases from V and 1 base from J, with 8 bases in between. CDR3 length: 14 amino acids. CDR3 coding DNA: TGTGCCAGCAGCTTACGGCAGGCGAACACTGAAGCTTTCTTT. It specifies CASSLRQANTEAFF.

This chain connects TRBV2 to TRBJ2-1, with 9 bases identical to TRBD2. The CDR3 has 14 residues. J gave up 8 bases and V 3 bases, and 5 bases lay outside the gene matches. Germline V gives CDR1 SNHLY, CDR2 FYNNEI. The CDR3 sequence is CASSESSGIDEQFF. The CDR3 DNA reads as TGTGCCAGCAGTGAGTCTAGCGGGATAGATGAGCAGTTCTTC. The full variable domain, rest sourced from reference TRBV2 and TRBJ2-1, is EPEVTQTPSHQVTQMGQEVILRCVPISNHLYFYWYRQILGQKVEFLVSFYNNEISEKSEIFDDQFSVERPDGSNFTLKIRSTKLEDSAMYFCASSESSGIDEQFFGPGTRLTVL.